This T cell receptor beta chain was observed in a study of T cell changes during pregnancy in multiple sclerosis. This clone came up once. This CDR3 has 20 amino acids. V was clipped by 4 bases and J by 0 bases; unmatched bases: 14. Germline CDR1 is SGHRS and CDR2 is YFSETQ. Repertoires were generated with immunoSEQ multiplex PCR, while TCRdb's copy carries only in-frame clones and drops some. The table has 25,000 or so clones, approximately 90% seen once. The sequencing used CD8+ T cells from peripheral blood mononuclear cells, collected before pregnancy. The origin of this receptor is a female donor with multiple sclerosis, enrolled in a pregnancy study. This chain links TRBV5-1 with TRBJ2-1; 12 bases are shared with TRBD2. This CDR3 reads CASSGGLAGPYAGSYNEQFF. Written as DNA, the CDR3 is TGCGCCAGCAGCGGAGGACTAGCGGGACCCTACGCAGGCTCCTACAATGAGCAGTTCTTC.